These T cell receptor beta chains were read from a single sample in a study of cytomegalovirus exposure and HLA in healthy donors. Method: immunoSEQ multiplex PCR; TCRdb's copy keeps in-frame clones and lacks some. The sample has some 60,000 clones, about four fifths seen once. The sequenced sample consisted of PBMCs. These receptor sequences come from a man aged 35 to 55 in good health and CMV-seronegative. The CDR3 runs from the conserved cysteine through the conserved F or W. Each record gives: clone size, J gene, D gene, V gene, CDR3 DNA, CDR3 protein. The D gene is left open where the match is weak. Expanded clones get a size class; other rows say once, few or many, or leave the size out.

>few|TRBJ1-5|TRBD1|TRBV2
TGTGCCAGCAGGATGACAGGGGGCGGACAGCCCCAGCATTTT
CASRMTGGGQPQHF
>NA|TRBJ1-2|TRBD1|TRBV4-2
TGTGCCAGCAGCCAAGATATGAGGACAGGGTCCCACTATGGCTACACCTTC
CASSQDMRTGSHYGYTF
>NA|TRBJ2-7|NA|TRBV11-3
TGTGCCAGCAGCTTAGGTCGGTCTCAAGTCGCCGAGCAGTACTTC
CASSLGRSQVAEQYF
>NA|TRBJ1-4|TRBD1|TRBV7-9
TGTGCCAGCAGCTTCATCACAGGGGGCGTGGGTGAAAAACTGTTTTTT
CASSFITGGVGEKLFF
>NA|TRBJ1-1|TRBD1|TRBV5-4
TGTGCCAGCAGCTCCCGGGACAGGGCCACTGAAGCTTTCTTT
CASSSRDRATEAFF
>NA|TRBJ2-7|NA|TRBV5-4
TGTGCCAGCAGCTCATCAGTGGGGGGAGCATACGAGCAGTACTTC
CASSSSVGGAYEQYF
>NA|TRBJ2-3|TRBD2|TRBV7-9
TGTGCCAGCAGATCGGAGCGGGGGGCGGGGACAGATACGCAGTATTTT
CASRSERGAGTDTQYF
>NA|TRBJ1-5|NA|TRBV15
TGTGCCACCAGCAGAGACCCACGGCAGGGAGGCCAGCATTTT
CATSRDPRQGGQHF
>NA|TRBJ1-5|NA|TRBV6-1
TGTGCCACCTACGGGACATATAGCAATCAGCCCCAGCATTTT
CATYGTYSNQPQHF
>NA|TRBJ1-3|NA|TRBV7-9
TGTGCCAGCAGCTCTCAGGACAGCTCTGGAAACACCATATATTTT
CASSSQDSSGNTIYF
>NA|TRBJ2-4|NA|TRBV29-1
TGCAGCGTTGAGGGGGGAAACATTCAGTACTTC
CSVEGGNIQYF
>once|TRBJ2-3|TRBD2|TRBV10-3
TGTGCCACCAGTCGATTTAGCGGGGGGACAGATACGCAGTATTTT
CATSRFSGGTDTQYF
>NA|TRBJ1-6|NA|TRBV9
TGTGCCAGCAGCGTACGGGAATATAATTCACCCCTCCACTTT
CASSVREYNSPLHF
>NA|TRBJ2-1|TRBD2|TRBV4-3
TGCGCCAGCAGCCTGGGACTAGCGGGGTACAATGAGCAGTTCTTC
CASSLGLAGYNEQFF
>NA|TRBJ2-5|NA|TRBV5-1
TGCGCCAGCGCTGCGGGGGCCTTGTACCAAGAGACCCAGTACTTC
CASAAGALYQETQYF
>once|TRBJ1-6|NA|TRBV30
TGTGCCTGGAGTGTAAGGCAGGGATGGGATTCACCCCTCCACTTT
CAWSVRQGWDSPLHF
>NA|TRBJ2-5|TRBD2|TRBV6-1
TGTGCCAGCAGTGAAGACGGCGGAGGGCGGGGGGGGCAAGAGACCCAGTACTTC
CASSEDGGGRGGQETQYF
>NA|TRBJ2-6|NA|TRBV6-6
TGTGCCAGCAGTTACTCGTCAGGGGCCAACGTCCTGACTTTC
CASSYSSGANVLTF
>NA|TRBJ2-1|TRBD1|TRBV28
TGTGCCAGCAGCGCTAGGACAGGGGGGTGGACGGGGTTCTTC
CASSARTGGWTGFF
>NA|TRBJ2-1|NA|TRBV7-2
TGTGCCAGCAGCTTAAGGCGGGGGCCCTACAATGAGCAGTTCTTC
CASSLRRGPYNEQFF
>once|TRBJ2-1|NA|TRBV20-1
TGCAGTCTCACTCCTCGGGATGAGCAGTTCTTC
CSLTPRDEQFF
>NA|TRBJ2-4|NA|TRBV6-5
TGTGCCAGTTGGTCTGGGAGTCTAGCCAAAAACATTCAGTACTTC
CASWSGSLAKNIQYF
>NA|TRBJ2-1|TRBD1|TRBV6-6
TGTGCCAGCGGACAGGGGCGAGCCAATGAGCAGTTCTTC
CASGQGRANEQFF